The rows below give T cell receptor beta chains drawn from one sample of a study of cytomegalovirus exposure and HLA in healthy donors. The table came from immunoSEQ multiplex PCR; TCRdb's copy has only in-frame clones and leaves some out. The sample consists of around 400,000 clones, roughly 90% of them appearing once. Input material: PBMCs. These receptors came from a woman in her late teens or twenties in good health and CMV-seronegative. Each CDR3 is given with its conserved first and last residue. D genes are given only for firm matches. Clone size is shown for a subset of rows, as once, few, many or a class of expanded clone.

j_gene,v_gene,abundance,d_gene,CDR3aa
TRBJ1-6,TRBV5-6,NA,NA,CASSFWRSPLHF
TRBJ2-3,TRBV27,once,TRBD2,CASSLGTSGGATDTQYF
TRBJ1-3,TRBV19,NA,NA,CASTPGLGNTIYF
TRBJ2-1,TRBV13,NA,NA,CASRARGQVYNEQFF
TRBJ1-5,TRBV14,NA,NA,CASSQRGSNQPQHF
TRBJ1-6,TRBV7-9,NA,TRBD1,CASSFQGGGSPLHF
TRBJ2-5,TRBV5-1,NA,TRBD2,CASSNGLAGEETQYF
TRBJ2-2,TRBV6-1,NA,TRBD2,CASSPRSGGPGELFF
TRBJ2-5,TRBV7-8,NA,TRBD2,CASSTTSGGAGKTQYF
TRBJ2-1,TRBV7-6,NA,NA,CASSFNFSPRRGDEQFF
TRBJ2-1,TRBV9,NA,TRBD2,CASSALTSGVYNEQFF
TRBJ2-7,TRBV28,NA,TRBD1,CASKFITGTAYEQYF
TRBJ2-7,TRBV5-1,NA,NA,CASSGPEYEQYF
TRBJ1-5,TRBV6-1,once,TRBD1,CASRLTGVGQPQHF
TRBJ2-1,TRBV5-1,NA,TRBD2,CASSLRSGNTPSYNEQFF
TRBJ2-7,TRBV6-4,NA,NA,CASSPVLAYLYEQYF
TRBJ2-7,TRBV18,NA,TRBD2,CASSLAGGLASYEQYF
TRBJ1-3,TRBV15,few,TRBD1,CATSRAGQGGNTIYF
TRBJ1-1,TRBV6-5,few,NA,CASSLGQSNTEAFF
TRBJ2-3,TRBV5-6,NA,NA,CASSLAVTDTQYF
TRBJ1-4,TRBV28,NA,NA,CASSPPDSFNEKLFF
TRBJ2-1,TRBV28,NA,TRBD2,CASSAGLAGVTAYNEQFF
TRBJ2-5,TRBV15,NA,NA,CATSRDLGTSAQYF
TRBJ2-1,TRBV19,NA,NA,CASSIVLNYNEQFF
TRBJ2-2,TRBV5-1,NA,TRBD1,CASSLRPDRELPGELFF
TRBJ2-7,TRBV7-9,few,NA,CASSHRRAPYEQYF
TRBJ2-7,TRBV21-1,once,NA,CASSKVWPGARSEQYF
TRBJ2-7,TRBV5-4,NA,TRBD2,CASSLAGKGYEQYF
TRBJ2-1,TRBV7-9,NA,TRBD2,CASSDHSGGYPYNEQFF
TRBJ1-2,TRBV28,NA,TRBD1,CASSYGTGPDGYTF
TRBJ1-5,TRBV6-1,NA,TRBD1,CASSEMTGHNQPQHF
TRBJ1-2,TRBV6-6,NA,TRBD1,CASKIGGADYGYTF
TRBJ2-7,TRBV27,few,TRBD2,CASALTSASYEQYF
TRBJ2-7,TRBV29-1,NA,NA,CSVEEGGTYEQYF
TRBJ1-1,TRBV2,NA,NA,CASNRGGTEAFF